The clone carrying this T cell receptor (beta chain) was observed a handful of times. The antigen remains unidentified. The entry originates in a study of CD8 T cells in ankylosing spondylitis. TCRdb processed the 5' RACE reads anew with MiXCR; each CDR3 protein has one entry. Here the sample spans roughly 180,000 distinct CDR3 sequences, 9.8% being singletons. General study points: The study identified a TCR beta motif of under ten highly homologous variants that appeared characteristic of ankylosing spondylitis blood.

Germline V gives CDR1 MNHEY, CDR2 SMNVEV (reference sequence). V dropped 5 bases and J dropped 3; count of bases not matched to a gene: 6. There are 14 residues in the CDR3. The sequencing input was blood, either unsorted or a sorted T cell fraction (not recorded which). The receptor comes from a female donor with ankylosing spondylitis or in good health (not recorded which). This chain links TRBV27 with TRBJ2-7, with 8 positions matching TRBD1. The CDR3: CASSPGQDNYEQYF. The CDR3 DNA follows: TGTGCCAGCAGTCCGGGACAGGATAACTACGAGCAGTACTTC.